A selection of T cell receptor beta chains follows, all from one sample in a study of radiotherapy plus CTLA-4 blockade in lung cancer. Only in-frame clones appear in the TCRdb table, and some are missing; sequencing was by immunoSEQ multiplex PCR. Of some 51,000 clones in the sample, about 77% were seen once. Sequenced material: peripheral blood, taken from a patient treated with radiotherapy plus ipilimumab. Source of these receptors: a human donor with non-small cell lung cancer whose response to radiotherapy plus ipilimumab could not be evaluated. CDR3s leave out the opening cysteine and the closing phenylalanine or tryptophan.

j_call v_call cdr3_aa
TRBJ2-7 TRBV7-2 ASSLGPPGTSSTYEQY
TRBJ1-5 TRBV28 ALRGAGNQPQH
TRBJ2-7 TRBV10-3 AIGDSPYEQY
TRBJ2-7 TRBV19 ASRTDGQGLYEQY
. TRBV5-4 ASSPATDWSSAEQY
TRBJ2-3 TRBV29-1 SSSTGLTSTDTQY
TRBJ1-2 TRBV7-8 ASSLGTGSYGYT
TRBJ2-4 TRBV27 ASSSPAGLAKNIQY
TRBJ2-4 TRBV5-4 ASSYDLGIQY
TRBJ2-7 TRBV19 ASEDRGGYEQY
TRBJ2-1 TRBV7-3 ASSLMASGRDPSYNEQF
TRBJ1-2 TRBV11-2 ASSSPRWGRYT
TRBJ1-2 TRBV5-4 ASSPGDNYGYT
TRBJ1-5 TRBV7-9 ASSLYRGSWGNQPQH
TRBJ2-7 TRBV4-2 ASSQDLGLVYEQY
TRBJ2-1 TRBV4-3 ASSQDGASSYNEQF
TRBJ1-5 TRBV7-9 ASSLVGVGAQH
TRBJ2-4 TRBV27 ASSRRGLAKNIQY
TRBJ1-2 TRBV19 ASAASPGTGQANYGYT
. TRBV30 AWGIKRGGYEQY
TRBJ2-6 TRBV19 ASSIMGGSGANVLT
TRBJ2-7 TRBV6-5 ASSDRGIYHEQY
TRBJ1-4 TRBV14 ASSASRLGLEKLF
TRBJ1-1 TRBV9 ASSVDGGTERGMNTEAF
TRBJ2-7 TRBV7-6 ASSQSGGVYEQY
TRBJ2-2 TRBV2 ASSESGTANTGELF
TRBJ2-1 TRBV11-1 ASREGVSSGGRYNEQF
TRBJ1-5 TRBV5-8 ASTPVGYSNQPQH
TRBJ1-2 TRBV19 ASTDNRNPLRGYT
TRBJ2-5 TRBV30 AWSPLLETQY
TRBJ2-7 TRBV28 ASIRTGRSSYEQY
TRBJ1-3 TRBV30 AWSKGQGFTTY
TRBJ1-3 TRBV28 ASSTITGLGNTIY
TRBJ1-3 TRBV30 AWSVWGQVISGNTIY